This TCR beta chain appears in the sequencing data of a study of shared clonotypes between healthy human individuals. General study findings and limits: In contrast to clonotypes shared by all four donors, non-shared clonotypes had lower generation probabilities. Inspection by rarefaction showed sorted-subset sequencing to be incomplete despite large depth.

Turning to this clone: Its antigen is not identified.

The length of the CDR3 is 14 residues. CDR1 and CDR2 (germline): WNHNN, SYGVQD (reference sequence). The germline V and J ends were trimmed by 1 base and 6 bases, with 13 bases remaining between them. Original processing notes: Sequence data from immunoSEQ were junction-only and lacked quality scores; consequently, filtering differed. Assay: immunoSEQ multiplex PCR; the TCRdb copy retains only in-frame clones and omits some. The D gene and trimming were derived from the DNA, and the V and J assignments and clone size from that table. The sample includes over a million clones, nearly 99% seen only once; the top ten take about 0.4%.

Sequencing was done on a sample of naive CD4+ T cells sorted from blood. Subset noted: CD45RA+ positively selected. The rearrangement links TRBV10-1 to TRBJ2-7; no clear D gene. This receptor was identified in a man aged 30-40 years in good health. CDR3 nucleotides: TGCGCCAGCAGTGAGTTAATGGGGTCGGCCGAGCAGTACTTC. Translating gives CASSELMGSAEQYF.